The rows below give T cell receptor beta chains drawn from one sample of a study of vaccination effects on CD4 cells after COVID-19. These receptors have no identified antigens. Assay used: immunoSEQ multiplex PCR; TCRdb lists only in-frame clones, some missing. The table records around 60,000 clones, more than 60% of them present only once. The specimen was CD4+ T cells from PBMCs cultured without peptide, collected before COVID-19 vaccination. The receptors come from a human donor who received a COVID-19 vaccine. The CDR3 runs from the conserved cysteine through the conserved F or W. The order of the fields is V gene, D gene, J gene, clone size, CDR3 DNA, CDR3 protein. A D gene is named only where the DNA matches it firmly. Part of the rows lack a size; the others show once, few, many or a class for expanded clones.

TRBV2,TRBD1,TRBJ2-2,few,TGTGCCAGCAGACCTAGACAGGGGGGGCCCGGGGAGCTGTTTTTT,CASRPRQGGPGELFF
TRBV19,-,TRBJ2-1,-,TGTGCCAGTAGTCGGCGAGGTTTGGGGGCCCCTTACAATGAGCAGTTCTTC,CASSRRGLGAPYNEQFF
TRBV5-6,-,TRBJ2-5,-,TGTGCCAGCAGCTTTAACCCCGGGGAGACCCAGTACTTC,CASSFNPGETQYF
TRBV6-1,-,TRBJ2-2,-,TGTGCCAGCAGTGAAGTCCCGGGCAGGGGAACCGGGGAGCTGTTTTTT,CASSEVPGRGTGELFF
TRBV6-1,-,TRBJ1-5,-,TGTGCCAGCAGTGAGCTCCTATCACCAGGGTCTCAGCCCCAGCATTTT,CASSELLSPGSQPQHF
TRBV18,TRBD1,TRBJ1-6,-,TGTGCCAGCTCACAACAGGGGGCTACCCTCTATAATTCACCCCTCCACTTT,CASSQQGATLYNSPLHF
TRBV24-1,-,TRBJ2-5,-,TGTGCCACCAGTGATTCACTCCAAGAGACCCAGTACTTC,CATSDSLQETQYF
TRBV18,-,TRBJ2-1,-,TGTGCCAGCTCACCCGTCCACAATGAGCAGTTCTTC,CASSPVHNEQFF
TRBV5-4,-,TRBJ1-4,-,TGTGCCAGCAGCTCGGACGGGTCCACTGAAAAACTGTTTTTT,CASSSDGSTEKLFF
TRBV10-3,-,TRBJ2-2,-,TGTGCCATCAGGGAAACCGGGGAGCTGTTTTTT,CAIRETGELFF